Below are 23 T cell receptor beta chains sequenced from a single sample in a study of T cells in Graves' hyperthyroidism and ophthalmopathy. Researchers took RNA transcripts and amplified the TCR beta CDR3 regions from them. First-round RT-PCR with HTBI primers amplified the TCR CDR3 region. TCRdb independently ran MiXCR on the multiplex PCR reads; one entry per CDR3 protein. The sample holds 700,000 to 850,000 distinct CDR3 sequences, 30% to 40% seen once. Sequenced sample: blood. The receptors shown here come from a woman aged 40 to 55 with Graves' hyperthyroidism.

This clonotype showed up many times. This chain links TRBV2 with TRBJ1-2; 8 nucleotides match TRBD1. V trimming: 6 bases; J trimming: 5 bases; junction bases outside the gene matches: 8. Germline V CDR1 and CDR2: SNHLY, FYNNEI. CDR3 length: 14 residues. The DNA of the CDR3 is TGTGCCAGCAGGAAAAGCACAGGGGGATATGGCTACACCTTC. Protein sequence: CASRKSTGGYGYTF.

This clonotype was detected ten times or more. The rearrangement links TRBV5-1 to TRBJ1-1; D is ambiguous. V was pared by 4 bases and J by 0 bases, with 10 bases between. The CDR3 is 14 amino acids. Germline V gives CDR1 SGHRS, CDR2 YFSETQ. CDR3 residues: CASSRGHLNTEAFF. CDR3 nucleotide sequence: TGCGCCAGCAGCCGAGGCCACCTGAACACTGAAGCTTTCTTT.

This clonotype was seen only a few times. The gene calls are TRBV12-3 or TRBV12-4 and TRBJ1-6; D is perhaps TRBD1 (6 bases). V lost 6 bases to trimming and J lost 4 bases, with 16 bases between them. The CDR3 length is 16 residues. The CDR3 DNA sequence: TGTGCCAGCAGGCAAGGACAGAATATTTATAATTCACCCCTCCACTTT. This translates into CASRQGQNIYNSPLHF.

This clonotype was recorded many times. J is TRBJ1-6 and V is TRBV19; unclear D gene. The germline V gene has CDR1 LNHDA and CDR2 SQIVND (reference sequence). CDR3 length: 12 residues. V was cut by 3 bases and J by 7 bases, with 4 bases left in between. The CDR3 sequence: CASSIWNSPLHF. The CDR3 bases are TGTGCCAGTAGTATCTGGAATTCACCCCTCCACTTT.

On this clonotype: This may arise from a read error, as a much more abundant clone is one base away. The V call is TRBV10-2, the J call TRBJ1-1; no clear D. V shed 6 bases and J shed 1 base, with 9 bases lying between them. CDR1 and CDR2 (germline): WSHSY, SAAADI. This CDR3 contains 13 residues. CDR3 protein: CASRSIANTEAFF. The CDR3 DNA sequence: TGCGCCAGCAGGAGCATTGCGAACACTGAAGCTTTCTTT.

This clonotype was detected only a few times. The J gene is TRBJ2-7, the V gene TRBV7-2; D is undetermined. V shed 3 bases and J shed 3 bases, with 15 bases lying between them. This CDR3 has 15 residues. The V gene's germline CDR1 is SGHTA and CDR2 FQGNSA. CDR3 DNA: TGTGCCAGCAGCTTGGAATTGACGGGCGACTACGAGCAGTACTTC. It encodes CASSLELTGDYEQYF.

As to this clonotype: Compared with germline, one end of the junction differs, possibly owing to a read error. The rearrangement joins TRBV9 to TRBJ2-5, with D possibly being TRBD1 or TRBD2 (6 bases each). The length of the CDR3 is 16 residues. Germline-derived CDR1 and CDR2 are SGDLS and YYNGEE. CDR3 sequence: CATSVGGTGIQETQYF. The CDR3 DNA sequence: TGTGCCACCAGCGTGGGGGGAACAGGGATCCAAGAGACCCAGTACTTC.

The rearrangement uses TRBV7-2 and TRBJ1-2, with unresolved D. The CDR3 loop spans 16 amino acids. Germline CDR1 SGHTA, CDR2 FQGNSA. V was cut by 3 bases and J by 0 bases, with 14 bases left in between. The CDR3 protein is CASSFRGWEANYGYTF. The CDR3 bases are TGTGCCAGCAGCTTTCGTGGGTGGGAAGCTAACTATGGCTACACCTTC.

With respect to this clonotype: Compared with germline, one end of the junction differs, possibly owing to a read error. The chain links TRBV25-1 to TRBJ2-7, with 7 bases aligning to TRBD1. CDR3 length: 15 amino acids. Looked up from germline, CDR1 is MGHDK and CDR2 is SYGVNS. The CDR3 DNA follows: TGCGCCAGCAGCCAAGAAAGGGGGCTCTCCTACGAGCAGTACTTC. This encodes CASSQERGLSYEQYF.

The CDR3 region has the DNA TGTGCCAGCTCGACAGGGATGCTCCGGGGTGGCTACACCTTC. Translating it yields CASSTGMLRGGYTF. V and J are TRBV10-3 and TRBJ1-2; TRBD1 matches 7 bases. Germline CDR1 ENHRY, CDR2 SYGVKD. This CDR3 is built from 14 residues. V trimming: 10 bases; J trimming: 7 bases; junction bases outside the gene matches: 15.

This clonotype appeared a few times. The chain recombines TRBV7-8 with TRBJ1-5; a weak D match, TRBD1 (5 bases). Germline CDR1 reads SGHVS; CDR2 reads FQNEAQ. CDR3 size: 15 residues. Trimming left V 6 bases short and J 7 bases short, with 19 bases between. Here the CDR3 reads CASSPSGGRSQPQHF. The CDR3 coding sequence is TGTGCCAGCAGTCCTTCCGGGGGAAGAAGCCAGCCCCAGCATTTT.

The chain joins TRBV24-1 to TRBJ2-7; 8 nucleotides line up with TRBD1. The CDR3 has 14 amino acids. V lost 11 bases to trimming and J lost 0 bases; unmatched junction nucleotides: 8. From germline, CDR1 is KGHDR and CDR2 SFDVKD. The CDR3 here is CASGQGPSSYEQYF. DNA for the CDR3: TGTGCCAGTGGACAGGGCCCGAGCTCCTACGAGCAGTACTTC.

In its sample, this clonotype was seen many times. The chain uses TRBV10-3 and TRBJ1-2, with a possible D match to TRBD1 (5 bases). The CDR3 contains 14 residues. Germline CDR1 reads ENHRY; CDR2 reads SYGVKD. Trimming took 3 bases from V and 8 from J, leaving 16 bases between them. The CDR3 reads CAISDSPRDRGYTF. CDR3 nucleotides: TGTGCCATCAGTGACTCCCCACGGGACCGGGGCTACACCTTC.

This clonotype showed up just a few times. This rearrangement joins TRBV20-1 to TRBJ1-5; D gene uncertain. V lost 3 bases and J 3 bases, leaving 15 bases between the germline ends. The CDR3 totals 15 residues. The germline CDR1 and CDR2 sequences are DFQATT and SNEGSKA (reference sequence). CDR3 in amino acids: CSASREGSNNQPQHF. Here the CDR3 DNA reads TGCAGTGCTAGCCGGGAGGGCTCTAACAATCAGCCCCAGCATTTT.

This clonotype has only a few counts. This CDR3 fails to terminate in the conserved phenylalanine or tryptophan, so it likely reflects a read error. The chain is built from TRBV7-2 and TRBJ1-5, with D possibly TRBD1 on 5 matching bases. There are 17 residues in the CDR3. Trimming cost V 5 bases and J 0 bases, with 17 bases left between them. Germline CDR1 is SGHTA and CDR2 is FQGNSA. The CDR3 region has the DNA TGTGCCAGCAGCCGGGACGGTGATAGCTCTAGCAATCAGCCCCAGCATCTT. It yields the protein CASSRDGDSSSNQPQHL.

CDR3: CAISATGGRDEQYF. The CDR3 region has the DNA TGTGCCATCAGTGCTACGGGGGGCCGTGACGAGCAGTACTTC. This chain connects TRBV10-3 to TRBJ2-7, with a tentative D call TRBD2 (7 bases). There are 14 residues in the CDR3. Germline V CDR1 and CDR2: ENHRY, SYGVKD. V lost 4 bases and J lost 5, with 15 bases in between.

This clonotype was recorded many times. CDR3 DNA sequence: TGTGCCAGCAGTACACAGGGCACTGAAGCTTTCTTT. As protein: CASSTQGTEAFF. The J gene is TRBJ1-1, the V gene TRBV6-5; TRBD1 might be the D (6 bases). The ends were cut back, 5 bases at V and 4 bases at J, with 8 bases in the middle. The CDR3 consists of 12 residues. Per the germline V gene, CDR1 is MNHEY and CDR2 is SVGAGI.

The rearrangement joins TRBV6-5 to TRBJ1-3; possibly TRBD1 for D (6 bases). Trimming left V 5 bases short and J 4 bases short, with 18 bases between. CDR3 length: 16 residues. Germline loops: CDR1 MNHEY, CDR2 SVGAGI. CDR3 in DNA: TGTGCCAGCAGTCACGGACCCAGGGGCTCCGGAAACACCATATATTTT. Translated: CASSHGPRGSGNTIYF.

This clonotype was seen many times. The chain's CDR3 is CAQTGASTNTEAFF. DNA of the CDR3: TGTGCCCAAACAGGGGCTTCGACAAACACTGAAGCTTTCTTT. This chain uses TRBV2 with TRBJ1-1; 7 bases map to TRBD1. This CDR3 region has 14 residues. The trim removed 11 bases at V and 2 bases at J, leaving 11 bases unmatched. Per germline, CDR1 SNHLY and CDR2 FYNNEI.

This clonotype was seen many times. The V call is TRBV29-1, the J call TRBJ1-4, with unresolved D. Per germline, CDR1 SQVTM and CDR2 ANQGSEA. Trimming shortened V by 7 bases and J by 8 bases, and 14 bases separated the two germline ends. This CDR3 is built from 12 residues. The CDR3 DNA reads as TGCAGCGCGGGTTTCCCCGAGGAAAAACTGTTTTTT. It specifies CSAGFPEEKLFF.

V and J are TRBV6-1 and TRBJ2-2, with 8 bases matching TRBD1. The CDR3 length is 16 residues. Germline V CDR1 and CDR2: MNHNS, SASEGT. The V and J ends lost 6 bases and 5 bases, in that order; junction bases with no gene match: 11. The CDR3 DNA reads as TGTGCCAGCAGCTCTGGGGACAGGCTGTTTACCGGGGAGCTGTTTTTT. It yields the protein CASSSGDRLFTGELFF.

V gene TRBV5-1 combines with J gene TRBJ1-3; no clear D gene. CDR1 is SGHRS and CDR2 is YFSETQ in the germline V gene. V lost 1 base and J 0 bases, leaving 8 bases between the germline ends. The CDR3 has 15 residues. The CDR3 region is CASSLWFNSGNTIYF. The CDR3 bases are TGCGCCAGCAGCTTGTGGTTCAACTCTGGAAACACCATATATTTT.

This clonotype was detected many times. The junction shows a germline mismatch at one end, possibly a read error. This chain links TRBV6-5 with TRBJ2-6; D call uncertain. CDR1 is MNHEY, CDR2 SVGAGI, per germline. The CDR3 runs to 16 residues. CDR3 residues: CASSRDPSSAANVLTF. As DNA, the CDR3 is TGTGCCAGCAGTCGCGACCCCAGCTCTGCGGCCAACGTCCTGACTTTC.